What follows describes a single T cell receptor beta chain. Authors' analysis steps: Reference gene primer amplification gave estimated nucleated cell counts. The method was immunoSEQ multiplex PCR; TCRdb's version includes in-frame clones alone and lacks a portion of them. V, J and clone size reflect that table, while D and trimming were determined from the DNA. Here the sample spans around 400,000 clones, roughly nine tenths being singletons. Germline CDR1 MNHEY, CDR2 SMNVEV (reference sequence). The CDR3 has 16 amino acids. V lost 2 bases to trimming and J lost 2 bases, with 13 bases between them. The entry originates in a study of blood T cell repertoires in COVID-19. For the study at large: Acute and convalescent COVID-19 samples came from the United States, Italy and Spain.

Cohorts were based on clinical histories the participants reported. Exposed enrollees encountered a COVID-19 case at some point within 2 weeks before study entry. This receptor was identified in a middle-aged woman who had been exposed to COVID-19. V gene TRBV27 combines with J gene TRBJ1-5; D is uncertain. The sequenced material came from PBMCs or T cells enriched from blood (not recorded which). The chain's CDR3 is CASSLEYTSGNQPQHF. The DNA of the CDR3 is TGTGCCAGCAGTTTAGAATATACCAGCGGCAATCAGCCCCAGCATTTT.